What follows are 24 T cell receptor beta chains derived from one specimen sequenced in a study of blood T cell repertoires in COVID-19 (dated by TCRdb to 2018 to 2021). The library was produced with the immunoSEQ multiplex PCR assay. TCRdb mirrors the immuneACCESS table, restricted to in-frame sequences. Some clones are absent from its copies; in checked studies, under half trace to an unresolved V gene, and the reason for the others is unknown. The sample contains some 190,000 clones, under 90% of them found a single time. Together, the top ten hold approximately 8% of the sample. Sequences were obtained from peripheral blood. These TCRs come from a woman older than 75 with COVID-19, enrolled during active disease.

This clone was recorded only once. The rearrangement uses TRBV4-1 and TRBJ2-7; D ambiguous. This CDR3 comprises 17 residues. Per the germline V gene, CDR1 is MGHRA and CDR2 is YSYEKL. V was clipped by 0 bases and J by 1 base, with 16 bases between them. The CDR3 region is CASSQDAPGYASYEQYF. Here the CDR3 DNA reads TGCGCCAGCAGCCAAGATGCCCCGGGTTATGCATCCTACGAGCAGTACTTC.

This sequence joins TRBV28 and TRBJ2-1, with D perhaps TRBD2 (6 bases). V dropped 7 bases and J dropped 9 bases, with 22 bases sitting between them. The CDR3 loop spans 15 amino acids. Germline CDR1 MDHEN, CDR2 SYDVKM. The DNA for the CDR3 is TGTGCCAGCAAACTACCGGGAGTTGTCTTTGTTGAGCAGTTCTTC. This sequence encodes CASKLPGVVFVEQFF.

The chain combines TRBV7-2 with TRBJ1-2; 7 nucleotides agree with TRBD1. The CDR3 runs to 14 residues. Trimming took 4 bases from V and 4 from J; bases not matched to a gene: 6. Germline V gene lookup returns CDR1 SGHTA and CDR2 FQGNSA. DNA of the CDR3: TGTGCCAGCAGCTCGGGACAGCGTATCTATGGCTACACCTTC. Protein: CASSSGQRIYGYTF.

V is TRBV2 and J is TRBJ1-1; perhaps TRBD1 as D (6 bases). CDR1 and CDR2 (germline): SNHLY, FYNNEI. V was cut by 8 bases and J by 0 bases, with 16 bases left in between. This CDR3 comprises 15 residues. For the CDR3, the DNA is TGTGCCAGCGCCCAAGGAGGACAGATGAACACTGAAGCTTTCTTT. This encodes CASAQGGQMNTEAFF.

The genes are TRBV5-1 and TRBJ1-2; 7 nucleotides align to TRBD1. CDR1 is SGHRS and CDR2 is YFSETQ in the germline V gene. CDR3 length equals 15 residues. The V and J ends lost 2 bases and 6 bases, in that order; junction bases with no gene match: 10. The CDR3 sequence is CASSFAGTAGDGYTF. The CDR3 coding sequence is TGCGCCAGCAGCTTTGCAGGGACAGCGGGGGATGGCTACACCTTC. The whole variable domain, remainder taken from reference TRBV5-1 and TRBJ1-2, is KAGVTQTPRYLIKTRGQQVTLSCSPISGHRSVSWYQQTPGQGLQFLFEYFSETQRNKGNFPGRFSGRQFSNSRSEMNVSTLELGDSALYLCASSFAGTAGDGYTFGSGTRLTVV.

In this sample, this clone turned up a few times. V usage is TRBV4-1 and J usage is TRBJ2-2; D uncertain. In germline, CDR1 is MGHRA, CDR2 YSYEKL. CDR3 length: 13 residues. V gave up 4 bases and J gave up 4 bases, with 7 bases separating them. CDR3 region: CASSRWSTGELFF. CDR3 DNA sequence: TGCGCCAGCAGCCGTTGGAGCACCGGGGAGCTGTTTTTT.

J is TRBJ2-1 and V is TRBV27, with 8 positions matching TRBD1. This CDR3 has 15 residues. V lost 6 bases, J lost 4 bases, and 8 bases stayed unmatched. Looked up from germline, CDR1 is MNHEY and CDR2 is SMNVEV (reference sequence). CDR3 amino acids: CASSRGQGGYNEQFF. The CDR3 region has the DNA TGTGCCAGCAGCCGTGGACAGGGAGGTTACAATGAGCAGTTCTTC.

This chain joins TRBV7-9 and TRBJ2-7, with 8 bases lining up with TRBD2. J gave up 7 bases and V 6 bases, and 11 bases lay outside the gene matches. CDR1 is SEHNR, CDR2 FQNEAQ, per germline (reference sequence). The CDR3 totals 14 residues. The CDR3 reads CASRAGRGMGEQYF. The CDR3 DNA follows: TGTGCCAGCAGGGCCGGGAGGGGAATGGGGGAGCAGTACTTC.

The chain employs TRBV19 and TRBJ2-2, with TRBD1 as a possible D gene (5 bases). Looked up from germline, CDR1 is LNHDA and CDR2 is SQIVND (reference sequence). This CDR3 has 16 residues. V shed 3 bases and J shed 1 base, with 12 bases lying between them. The CDR3 nucleotides are TGTGCCAGTAGTATTCAGGGCGTGGGGAACACCGGGGAGCTGTTTTTT. Translating it yields CASSIQGVGNTGELFF.

V usage is TRBV6-5 and J usage is TRBJ1-1; a weak D match, TRBD1 (5 bases). Germline CDR1 MNHEY, CDR2 SVGAGI. V gave up 2 bases and J gave up 9 bases, with 10 bases separating them. The CDR3 contains 12 residues. The CDR3 is CASSYNSGKAFF. The CDR3 nucleotides read TGTGCCAGCAGTTACAACTCAGGGAAAGCTTTCTTT.

The rearrangement joins TRBV5-5 to TRBJ1-2; 8 nucleotides match TRBD1. CDR1 SGHKS and CDR2 YYEKEE come from the germline V gene (reference sequence). Trimming cost V 0 bases and J 2 bases; bases outside gene matches: 6. The CDR3 runs to 16 residues. The CDR3 DNA reads as TGTGCCAGCAGCTTGGTGGCAGGGGGCGAGAACTATGGCTACACCTTC. Translation: CASSLVAGGENYGYTF. The full variable domain, completed using reference TRBV5-5 and TRBJ1-2, is DAGVTQSPTHLIKTRGQQVTLRCSPISGHKSVSWYQQVLGQGPQFIFQYYEKEERGRGNFPDRFSARQFPNYSSELNVNALLLGDSALYLCASSLVAGGENYGYTFGSGTRLTVV.

This clone came up once. This chain uses TRBV3-1 (or the pseudogene TRBV3-2) with TRBJ1-1; 7 bases are shared with TRBD1. Germline V gene sequence: CDR1 LGHDT, CDR2 YNNKEL (reference sequence). The CDR3 length is 14 residues. V was pared by 4 bases and J by 11 bases, with 13 bases of the junction left unmatched. The CDR3 protein is CASSPRQGRDWAFF. As DNA, the CDR3 is TGTGCCAGCAGCCCCCGACAGGGTCGAGATTGGGCTTTCTTT.

The CDR3 region is CASSFGAGGRSDEQFF. DNA for the CDR3: TGTGCCAGCAGCTTCGGTGCGGGAGGGCGAAGCGATGAGCAGTTCTTC. The chain recombines TRBV11-3 with TRBJ2-1, with 9 bases lining up with TRBD2. Trimming took 3 bases from V and 8 from J; bases not matched to a gene: 11. The germline CDR1 and CDR2 sequences are SGHNT and YENEEA. CDR3 size: 16 residues.

Concerning this clone itself: A junction boundary mismatches the germline segment, possibly from a read error. This chain joins TRBV10-3 and TRBJ1-1; no firm D call. Germline loops: CDR1 ENHRY, CDR2 SYGVKD. The CDR3 is 13 residues long. The CDR3 reads CATSPSVNTEAFF. In DNA, the CDR3 is TGTGCCACCAGTCCCTCCGTGAACACTGAAGCTTTCTTT.

This clone appeared a single time. The genes are TRBV28 and TRBJ2-3; 11 bases are shared with TRBD1. Germline V gene lookup returns CDR1 MDHEN and CDR2 SYDVKM. CDR3 length: 15 residues. After removal of 6 bases from V and 5 bases from J, the junction contained 7 bases not matched to a gene. The CDR3 nucleotides read TGTGCCAGCAGCCCCCCGGGACAGGGGGGAGATACGCAGTATTTT. Translation: CASSPPGQGGDTQYF.

This clone has only one observation. V gene TRBV27 combines with J gene TRBJ2-3; a possible D gene is TRBD1 (6 bases). CDR3 length: 16 amino acids. Per germline, CDR1 MNHEY and CDR2 SMNVEV (reference sequence). V was trimmed by 5 bases and J by 6 bases, leaving 21 bases between them. CDR3 nucleotide sequence: TGTGCCAGCAGTCCCGCCGCCGCAGGGGACCTTGATACGCAGTATTTT. Protein: CASSPAAAGDLDTQYF.

J is TRBJ1-1 and V is TRBV25-1; 8 bases are shared with TRBD1. The CDR3 has 14 amino acids. Germline lookup yields CDR1 MGHDK and CDR2 SYGVNS. The V segment lost 5 bases and the J segment 2 bases; nucleotides outside the gene matches: 4. The CDR3 DNA reads as TGTGCCAGCAGTTACAGGGGGGGTAACACTGAAGCTTTCTTT. It encodes CASSYRGGNTEAFF.

The chain uses TRBV10-3 and TRBJ2-7; D is possibly TRBD2 (6 bases). The length of the CDR3 is 15 residues. The V end lost 5 bases, the J end lost 5 bases, and 19 bases lay between the germline ends. The germline CDR1 and CDR2 sequences are ENHRY and SYGVKD. The CDR3 sequence is CAISTMGGRLNEQYF. The DNA for the CDR3 is TGTGCCATCAGTACCATGGGGGGACGCCTCAACGAGCAGTACTTC.

V and J are TRBV19 and TRBJ2-1, with a possible D match to TRBD2 (6 bases). V lost 6 bases and J lost 0, with 15 bases in between. Germline CDR1 reads LNHDA; CDR2 reads SQIVND (reference sequence). This CDR3 has 16 amino acids. The CDR3 DNA is TGTGCCAGTAGAGGACTCGGGACTTTCTCCTACAATGAGCAGTTCTTC. Translating gives CASRGLGTFSYNEQFF.

The rearrangement uses TRBV19 and TRBJ1-2; D uncertain. This CDR3 region has 12 residues. The V gene lost 6 bases and the J gene lost 7 bases, with 12 bases spanning the gap. CDR1 LNHDA and CDR2 SQIVND come from the germline V gene (reference sequence). The CDR3 nucleotides are TGTGCCAGTAGGGGTAGCCTGGGTGGCTACACCTTC. Translated: CASRGSLGGYTF.

The chain links TRBV1 to TRBJ2-1; the D call of TRBD2 is as the table states it, not checked on the DNA. TRBV1 is a pseudogene segment. The CDR3 totals 21 residues. The CDR3 DNA is TGCACCAGCAGCCACAAAGCGAAAGGGAATGGAGGGCGGGGATCCTACAATGAGCAGTTCTTC. Translation gives CTSSHKAKGNGGRGSYNEQFF.

The chain carries TRBV11-3 and TRBJ2-7; TRBD2 aligns across 9 bases. This CDR3 is built from 15 residues. V trimming: 5 bases; J trimming: 2 bases; junction bases outside the gene matches: 7. From germline, CDR1 is SGHNT and CDR2 YENEEA. CDR3 region: CASSRGLAGTYEQYF. CDR3 nucleotides: TGTGCCAGCAGCAGGGGCCTAGCGGGGACCTACGAGCAGTACTTC.

The genes are TRBV20-1 and TRBJ2-1; 7 bases are a match to TRBD2. Per germline, CDR1 DFQATT and CDR2 SNEGSKA (reference sequence). The CDR3 loop spans 14 amino acids. V trimming: 6 bases; J trimming: 4 bases; junction bases outside the gene matches: 9. Written as DNA, the CDR3 is TGCAGTGCCAGTTGGGGGGGAGTTTACAATGAGCAGTTCTTC. It encodes CSASWGGVYNEQFF.

The rearrangement links TRBV5-5 to TRBJ2-2; 10 positions agree with TRBD2. The CDR3 spans 17 residues. CDR1 and CDR2 (germline): SGHKS, YYEKEE (reference sequence). The V segment lost 2 bases and the J segment 3 bases; nucleotides outside the gene matches: 7. CDR3 region: CASSLGSGRPYTGELFF. Here the CDR3 DNA reads TGTGCCAGCAGCTTAGGTAGCGGGAGGCCCTACACCGGGGAGCTGTTTTTT.